This is a list of T cell receptor beta chains from one sample in a study of blood T cells in healthy people across ages. Using its own MiXCR run on the 5' RACE reads, TCRdb lists one record per CDR3 protein. The data contain about 940,000 distinct CDR3 sequences, around 48% of them singletons. The sample taken for sequencing was blood. The receptors stem from a man aged 30 to 45 in good health. CDR3s include the opening cysteine and the closing phenylalanine or tryptophan. The order of the fields is D gene, J gene, clone size, V gene, CDR3 protein, CDR3 DNA. D genes are given only for firm matches. Part of the rows lack a size; the others show once, few, many or a class for expanded clones.

D: .
J: TRBJ2-3
size: .
V: TRBV6-5
CDR3: CASRASSDTQYF
DNA: TGTGCCAGCAGAGCTAGCTCAGATACGCAGTATTTT

D: TRBD2
J: TRBJ2-3
size: many
V: TRBV24-1
CDR3: CATSSYSGGTTDTQYF
DNA: TGTGCCACCAGCTCTTATAGCGGGGGCACCACAGATACGCAGTATTTT

D: TRBD1
J: TRBJ2-7
size: .
V: TRBV18
CDR3: CASSPEDRSLLEQYF
DNA: TGTGCCAGCTCACCAGAGGACAGGAGCCTCCTGGAGCAGTACTTC

D: .
J: TRBJ2-1
size: few
V: TRBV29-1
CDR3: CSARTVLYNEQFF
DNA: TGCAGCGCCCGGACCGTCCTTTACAATGAGCAGTTCTTC

D: TRBD1
J: TRBJ1-2
size: many
V: TRBV25-1
CDR3: CASSLEGARYGYTF
DNA: TGTGCCAGCAGCTTAGAGGGGGCGCGGTATGGCTACACCTTC

D: TRBD2
J: TRBJ2-7
size: few
V: TRBV6-5
CDR3: CASRGTSSHEQYF
DNA: TGTGCCAGCAGAGGGACTAGCTCCCACGAGCAGTACTTC

D: .
J: TRBJ1-2
size: many
V: TRBV18
CDR3: CASSLNRVIDYGYTF
DNA: TGTGCCAGCTCACTCAACAGGGTGATCGACTATGGCTACACCTTC

D: TRBD1
J: TRBJ2-1
size: .
V: TRBV18
CDR3: CASSPPTAGGFDEQFF
DNA: TGTGCCAGCTCACCACCTACGGCAGGGGGCTTCGATGAGCAGTTCTTC

D: .
J: TRBJ2-5
size: .
V: TRBV7-9
CDR3: CASSQNGGRETQYF
DNA: TGTGCCAGCAGCCAAAACGGGGGGCGAGAGACCCAGTACTTC

D: .
J: TRBJ1-5
size: .
V: TRBV6-2/TRBV6-3
CDR3: CASSYGSRANQPQHF
DNA: TGTGCCAGCAGTTACGGGAGCAGGGCCAATCAGCCCCAGCATTTT

D: .
J: TRBJ1-2
size: .
V: TRBV14
CDR3: CASSMGPNYGYTF
DNA: TGTGCCAGCAGCATGGGGCCTAACTATGGCTACACCTTC

D: .
J: TRBJ2-3
size: few
V: TRBV2
CDR3: CASMKGSSTDTQYF
DNA: TGTGCCAGCATGAAGGGATCTAGCACAGATACGCAGTATTTT

D: .
J: TRBJ2-7
size: .
V: TRBV28
CDR3: CASSQTGQQGEQYF
DNA: TGTGCCAGCAGTCAAACCGGCCAGCAGGGCGAGCAGTACTTC

D: TRBD2
J: TRBJ2-3
size: .
V: TRBV28
CDR3: CASSLFRLAGDTDTRYF
DNA: TGTGCCAGCAGTTTATTCCGACTAGCGGGGGACACAGATACGCGGTATTTT

D: .
J: TRBJ1-2
size: many
V: TRBV2
CDR3: CARTDPRETNYGYTF
DNA: TGTGCCAGGACAGATCCTCGAGAAACTAACTATGGCTACACCTTC

D: TRBD1
J: TRBJ2-3
size: .
V: TRBV9
CDR3: CASSVDEAGGGHTQYF
DNA: TGTGCCAGCAGCGTAGATGAGGCAGGGGGCGGGCATACGCAGTATTTT

D: TRBD2
J: TRBJ2-7
size: .
V: TRBV7-9
CDR3: CASSPRTSGVRYEQYF
DNA: TGTGCCAGCAGCCCCCGGACTAGCGGGGTCCGCTACGAGCAGTACTTC

D: .
J: TRBJ2-3
size: .
V: TRBV6-1
CDR3: CASSLRILAPSTDTQYF
DNA: TGTGCCAGCAGCCTTAGGATCTTAGCTCCTAGCACAGATACGCAGTATTTT

D: .
J: TRBJ1-6
size: .
V: TRBV4-3
CDR3: CASSQGGPGIRNSPLHF
DNA: TGCGCCAGCAGCCAGGGGGGTCCAGGGATTAGGAATTCACCCCTCCACTTT

D: TRBD2
J: TRBJ2-7
size: .
V: TRBV5-1
CDR3: CASSSTLAGGSYEQYF
DNA: TGCGCCAGCAGCTCAACATTAGCGGGAGGATCCTACGAGCAGTACTTC

D: .
J: TRBJ1-2
size: .
V: TRBV20-1
CDR3: CSATSGYTF
DNA: TGCAGTGCTACCTCGGGCTACACCTTC

D: TRBD2
J: TRBJ2-7
size: few
V: TRBV12-3/TRBV12-4
CDR3: CASSLSGGSFYEQYF
DNA: TGTGCCAGCAGTCTTAGCGGGGGGAGTTTCTACGAGCAGTACTTC

D: TRBD1
J: TRBJ1-2
size: .
V: TRBV28
CDR3: CASRGQGAGYGYTF
DNA: TGTGCCAGCAGAGGACAGGGGGCTGGGTATGGCTACACCTTC

D: TRBD1
J: TRBJ2-7
size: .
V: TRBV3-1
CDR3: CASSQAGDRAYEQYF
DNA: TGTGCCAGCAGCCAAGCTGGGGACAGGGCCTACGAGCAGTACTTC

D: TRBD2
J: TRBJ2-2
size: .
V: TRBV30
CDR3: CAWSPRGGRAGELFF
DNA: TGTGCCTGGAGTCCCCGGGGGGGTCGCGCCGGGGAGCTGTTTTTT

D: TRBD2
J: TRBJ2-4
size: .
V: TRBV7-2
CDR3: CASSLDSGGAKNIQYF
DNA: TGTGCCAGCAGCTTAGATAGCGGGGGGGCCAAAAACATTCAGTACTTC

D: TRBD1
J: TRBJ1-4
size: few
V: TRBV11-2
CDR3: CASSARQGTNEKLFF
DNA: TGTGCCAGCAGCGCGCGACAGGGAACTAATGAAAAACTGTTTTTT

D: TRBD1
J: TRBJ2-1
size: few
V: TRBV7-2
CDR3: CASSLYSVGRGQDEQFF
DNA: TGTGCCAGCAGCTTATATAGTGTAGGCAGGGGGCAGGATGAGCAGTTCTTC